This T cell receptor beta chain emerged from a study of spatial heterogeneity in lung cancer. Study summary: Donation came from some 72 patients with untreated early-stage non-small cell lung cancer.

Germline V gene sequence: CDR1 KGHSH, CDR2 LQKENI. The CDR3 consists of 13 residues. Trimming cost V 4 bases and J 7 bases, with 11 bases left between them. Time point in this sample: blood at routine non-recurrence follow-up after resection. Unsorted samples of tumor, nontumor lung or frozen PBMC had their whole RNA sequenced. Every cDNA TCR molecule received its own unique molecular identifier. MiXCR was run by TCRdb on the 5' RACE reads, yielding one entry per CDR3 protein. The sample has 45,000 to 65,000 distinct CDR3 sequences, roughly 8.1% seen once. V usage is TRBV18 and J usage is TRBJ1-5; the D gene is possibly TRBD1 (5 bases). The TCR was taken from a female donor with early-stage non-small cell lung cancer. The source was PBMCs, collected at follow-up. The CDR3 protein is CASSLGPNQPQHF. As DNA, the CDR3 is TGTGCCAGCTCACTGGGACCGAACCAGCCCCAGCATTTT.